Listed below are T cell receptor beta chains from one sample, sequenced in a study of T cells in lung cancer brain metastases. Assay used: immunoSEQ multiplex PCR; TCRdb lists only in-frame clones, some missing. This sample carries 4,800 or so clones, approximately 85% of them seen once, and the ten largest clones take roughly 2.4%. The specimen sequenced was tumor tissue from the primary lung tumor. Receptors were obtained from a man between 45 and 60 years old with non-small cell lung cancer. Both conserved end residues are trimmed from each CDR3. Each record gives: V gene, J gene, CDR3 protein.

>TRBV10-3|TRBJ1-1
AISGQAYTEAF
>TRBV5-1|TRBJ2-7
ASSLTTTSSYEQY
>TRBV6-5|TRBJ2-1
ASSSGTGDSYNEQF
>TRBV18|TRBJ2-3
ASSPRPTASTDTQY
>TRBV7-9|TRBJ1-2
ASNQTELANYGYT
>TRBV11-2|TRBJ2-1
ASSLGQGIRNEQF
>TRBV7-6|TRBJ1-4
ASSLVRGDNEKLF
>TRBV14|TRBJ1-3
ASSQDRVSGNTIY
>TRBV27|TRBJ2-7
ASSLSSPGGTLNYKQY
>TRBV7-9|TRBJ2-7
ASSWDRVYEQY
>TRBV7-9|TRBJ2-7
ASSFGDRVTYEQY
>TRBV15|TRBJ2-7
ATSAGTGPQSEQY
>TRBV5-6|TRBJ1-5
ASSFWPHSNQPQH
>TRBV5-1|TRBJ2-7
ASSRRQTAPYEQY
>TRBV5-1|TRBJ1-2
ASSLVQNNYGYT
>TRBV19|TRBJ2-1
ASSTTSGAYNEQF
>TRBV19|TRBJ1-6
AAPGGFYNSSLH
>TRBV6-5|TRBJ1-4
ASRRTGGNEKLF
>TRBV28|TRBJ2-1
ASSLTSLNEQF
>TRBV30|TRBJ2-7
AWGGSGFLYEQY
>TRBV28|TRBJ1-1
ASSLSRGWNTEAF
>TRBV5-1|TRBJ2-7
ASSLGGLEQY
>TRBV6-5|TRBJ1-1
ASSYSGGRAF